This T cell receptor (beta chain) is from a study of monozygotic twins with inflammatory bowel disease. One entry per CDR3 protein, without DNA, is what TCRdb gives after re-calling the 5' RACE reads. This specimen shows about 150,000 distinct CDR3 sequences; the ten leading clones hold more than 1%. The germline gives CDR1 SGHTA, CDR2 FQGNSA. The CDR3 is 16 residues long. This sequence was found in a human donor with ulcerative colitis or Crohn's disease, or a healthy co-twin of an affected twin (not recorded which). The J gene is TRBJ2-3, the V gene TRBV7-2. Sequencing was performed on blood. The CDR3 here is CASSLRLAGGTDTQYF.